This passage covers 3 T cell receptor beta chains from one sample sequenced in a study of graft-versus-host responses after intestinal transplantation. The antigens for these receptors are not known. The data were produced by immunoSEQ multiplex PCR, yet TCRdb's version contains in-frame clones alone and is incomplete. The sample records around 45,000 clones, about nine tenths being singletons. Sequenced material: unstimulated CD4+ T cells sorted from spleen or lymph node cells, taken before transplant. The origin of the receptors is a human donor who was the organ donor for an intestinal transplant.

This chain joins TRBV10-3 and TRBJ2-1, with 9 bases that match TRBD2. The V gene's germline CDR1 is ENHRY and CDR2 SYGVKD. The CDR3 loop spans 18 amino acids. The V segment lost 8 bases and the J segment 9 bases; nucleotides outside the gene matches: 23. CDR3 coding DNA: TGTGCCATCGGAAACCCAGGATTGGGTAGCGGGAGAGGTGGTGAGCAGTTCTTC. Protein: CAIGNPGLGSGRGGEQFF.

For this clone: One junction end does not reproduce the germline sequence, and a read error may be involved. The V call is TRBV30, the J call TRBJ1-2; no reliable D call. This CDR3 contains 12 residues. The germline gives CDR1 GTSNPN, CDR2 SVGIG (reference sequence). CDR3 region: CAWSVTAPVARF. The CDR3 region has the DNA TGTGCCTGGAGTGTAACCGCCCCCGTGGCGCGCTTC.

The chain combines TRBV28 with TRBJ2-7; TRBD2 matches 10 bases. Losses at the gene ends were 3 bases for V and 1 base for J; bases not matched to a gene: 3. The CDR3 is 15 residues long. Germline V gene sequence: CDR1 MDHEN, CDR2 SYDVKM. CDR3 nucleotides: TGTGCCAGCAGTTTCACTAGCGGGGTATCCTACGAGCAGTACTTC. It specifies CASSFTSGVSYEQYF.